These 11 T cell receptor beta chains originate from one sample sequenced in a study of T cell repertoires in cytomegalovirus infection. TCRdb recomputed calls from the reads with MiXCR, one row per CDR3 protein. The data contain about 310,000 distinct CDR3 sequences, roughly a sixth of them singletons. The sequenced sample consisted of PBMCs. The receptors derive from a human donor in good health (CMV status not recorded). Some clones in this sample may be carry-over from other donors' samples.

This sequence joins TRBV20-1 and TRBJ2-7; possibly TRBD2 for D (5 bases). Trimming shortened V by 3 bases and J by 1 base, and 10 bases separated the two germline ends. Looked up from germline, CDR1 is DFQATT and CDR2 is SNEGSKA (reference sequence). The CDR3 has 13 residues. The CDR3 DNA reads as TGCAGTGCTAGGACTAAATATTCCTACGAGCAGTACTTC. Translation gives CSARTKYSYEQYF.

In this sample, this clonotype turned up many times. This chain links TRBV4-3 with TRBJ1-5, with unresolved D. The V end lost 4 bases, the J end lost 5 bases, and 9 bases lay between the germline ends. Germline lookup yields CDR1 LGHNA and CDR2 YSLEER. The CDR3 extends over 13 amino acids. The CDR3 bases are TGCGCCAGCAGCCCCAGCGCCGATCAGCCCCAGCATTTT. Protein: CASSPSADQPQHF.

This clonotype was seen repeatedly, ten times or more. This rearrangement joins TRBV28 to TRBJ1-6; D remains ambiguous. Germline CDR1 MDHEN, CDR2 SYDVKM. This CDR3 region has 14 residues. The V end was cut by 5 bases, the J end by 7 bases, with 12 bases between. The CDR3 is CASSQRGENSPLHF. Written as DNA, the CDR3 is TGTGCCAGCAGTCAGCGGGGAGAGAATTCACCCCTCCACTTT.

V usage is TRBV6-5 and J usage is TRBJ2-6, with D possibly matching TRBD2 (5 bases). Trimming shortened V by 6 bases and J by 2 bases, and 14 bases separated the two germline ends. The germline V gene has CDR1 MNHEY and CDR2 SVGAGI. This CDR3 spans 16 amino acids. This CDR3 is CASRGSSHPGANVLTF. The CDR3, as DNA: TGTGCCAGCAGGGGGAGCTCCCATCCTGGGGCCAACGTCCTGACTTTC.

This clonotype came up many times. The chain has TRBV7-2 and TRBJ1-2; D call uncertain. V lost 1 base to trimming and J lost 6 bases, with 12 bases between them. The length of the CDR3 is 14 residues. The V gene's germline CDR1 is SGHTA and CDR2 FQGNSA. DNA for the CDR3: TGTGCCAGCAGCTTAGAGTTGAGGGTGGATGGCTACACCTTC. Protein product: CASSLELRVDGYTF. Full variable domain (outside the CDR3, taken from reference TRBV7-2 and TRBJ1-2): GAGVSQSPSNKVTEKGKDVELRCDPISGHTALYWYRQSLGQGLEFLIYFQGNSAPDKSGLPSDRFSAERTGGSVSTLTIQRTQQEDSAVYLCASSLELRVDGYTFGSGTRLTVV.

To note about this clonotype: This may be a read error, as it is one base from a much larger clone. V gene TRBV6-4 combines with J gene TRBJ1-2, with D perhaps matching TRBD1 (5 bases). The ends were cut back, 4 bases at V and 4 bases at J, with 13 bases in the middle. The CDR3 has 14 residues. The V gene's germline CDR1 is MRHNA and CDR2 SNTAGT. The CDR3 coding sequence is TGTGCCAGCAGTGCCGAGTCAGGGCCCTATGGCTACACCTTC. Its translation: CASSAESGPYGYTF.

This clonotype was seen many times. The rearrangement uses TRBV28 and TRBJ1-3, with 7 bases aligning to TRBD1. CDR1 and CDR2 from the germline V gene are MDHEN and SYDVKM. J gave up 4 bases and V 6 bases, and 6 bases lay outside the gene matches. There are 14 residues in the CDR3. The CDR3 loop reads CASRQGQAGNTIYF. As DNA, the CDR3 is TGTGCCAGCAGACAAGGACAGGCCGGAAACACCATATATTTT.

This clonotype was recorded a few times. This CDR3 is CASSPSDRGDYEQYF. CDR3 nucleotides: TGTGCCAGCAGCCCGTCTGACAGGGGGGACTACGAGCAGTACTTC. V gene TRBV3-1 combines with J gene TRBJ2-7, with 9 bases aligning to TRBD1. Germline V CDR1 and CDR2: LGHDT, YNNKEL (reference sequence). The CDR3 runs 15 residues. Trimming removed 4 bases from V and 3 bases from J; junction bases left unmatched: 7.

This clonotype appeared many times. This chain uses TRBV28 with TRBJ1-1; the D gene is possibly TRBD1 (5 bases). The CDR3 contains 13 residues. Deletions cut 3 bases from V and 5 bases from J, with 10 bases between. Germline V gene sequence: CDR1 MDHEN, CDR2 SYDVKM. CDR3 sequence reads: CASSFEGQTEAFF. The CDR3 DNA reads TGTGCCAGCAGTTTCGAGGGGCAGACTGAAGCTTTCTTT. Supplemented by reference TRBV28 and TRBJ1-1, the full variable domain reads DVKVTQSSRYLVKRTGEKVFLECVQDMDHENMFWYRQDPGLGLRLIYFSYDVKMKEKGDIPEGYSVSREKKERFSLILESASTNQTSMYLCASSFEGQTEAFFGQGTRLTVV.

The gene calls are TRBV28 and TRBJ2-2; 8 nucleotides line up with TRBD1. Germline V gives CDR1 MDHEN, CDR2 SYDVKM. Germline trimming cut 6 bases from V and 9 bases from J; bases unmatched to any gene: 9. The CDR3 has 14 amino acids. CDR3 sequence: CASSRGQGFRELFF. Here the CDR3 DNA reads TGTGCCAGCAGCCGAGGACAGGGTTTTAGGGAGCTGTTTTTT.

This clonotype was recorded once. The gene calls are TRBV18 and TRBJ2-7; 8 bases are a match to TRBD1. This CDR3 contains 13 residues. Germline CDR1 KGHSH, CDR2 LQKENI. With 6 bases clipped from V and 6 bases from J, the junction kept 7 bases outside the gene matches. The DNA of the CDR3 is TGTGCCAGCTCCCCGGACAGGGCAGGCGAGCAGTACTTC. Translation: CASSPDRAGEQYF.